This T cell receptor (beta chain) was recovered during a study of blood T cell repertoires in COVID-19. Study at large: Specimens from acute and convalescent COVID-19 originated in the United States, Italy and Spain. The analysed material was cDNA or gDNA that came from T cells, B-cell-depleted T cells, or PBMCs.

Per the original data handling: Reference gene primer amplification gave nucleated cell count estimates. This table comes from immunoSEQ multiplex PCR, and its TCRdb copy is limited to in-frame clones, with some not included. Clone size and V and J calls were adopted from that table, with D and trimming inferred from the DNA. The sample records about 35,000 clones, 83% being singletons. This CDR3 has 16 amino acids. The chain combines TRBV12-1 with TRBJ2-3; the table's D call, TRBD1, was not checked against the DNA. TRBV12-1 is a pseudogene. Source material: peripheral blood. The sequence was collected from a man in his forties or fifties with acute or convalescent COVID-19. This chain's CDR3 is CASSPWDKGVGDTQYF. DNA of the CDR3: TGTGCCAGCAGCCCGTGGGATAAAGGGGTGGGAGATACGCAGTATTTT.